This record looks at one T cell receptor (beta chain) sequence and its context. Its antigen specificity is not known. No base quality values were provided; no much bigger clone lies one nucleotide off. These data come from a study of tumor-infiltrating lymphocytes in glioblastoma multiforme (dated by TCRdb to 2017 to 2019). Broadly, across the study: To test whether intratumoral genomic heterogeneity fosters TIL diversity, the study jointly examined somatic mutations, TIL diversity and immune response activity. On the study overall, not on this receptor specifically: T cells were not sorted into functional subsets, which the authors noted as a future improvement. Generalizability was limited because only one glioblastoma patient was included in the TCR and somatic mutation analysis. Clone frequencies may be distorted by RNA-based TCR sequencing because unequal numbers of TCR transcripts are carried by T cells.

The AllPrep DNA/RNA mini kit was used to purify genomic DNA and total RNA at the same time from each of the ten to eleven tumor samples. All RNA had OD 260/280 ratios above 1.9 and RNA integrity numbers above 6.5. Taken from cysteine to phenylalanine, the CDR3 has 13 residues. Just CDR3 DNA is preserved here, 39 bases in frame from base 1. CDR1 and CDR2, per the germline V gene (reference sequence), are DFQATT and SNEGSKA. V ends up 5 bases short and J 2 bases short, with an unmatched junction base count of 4. TCRB libraries were constructed from RNA through three rounds of nested multiplex PCR following a modified ARM-PCR protocol with multiple V-beta primers and a C-beta primer. ProtoScript II Reverse Transcriptase and a C-beta primer were used to synthesize TCRB-specific cDNA from roughly 0.5 ug total RNA. The description of the TCRB libraries did not include any unique molecular identifiers. In the third PCR, barcodes and adapters were added over approximately 24 cycles with Deep VentR (exo-) polymerase, and the 250-500 bp bands were then gel purified. An Illumina HiSeq 2500 generating 250 bp paired-end reads was used to sequence the TCRB libraries. Per the authors' processing: The reads were cleaned with Trimmomatic, merged with FLASH and assigned V, D and J segments with MiGEC before being analyzed in VDJtools. The Shannon-Wiener diversity index, calculated using VDJtools, was used to quantify repertoire diversity. TCRdb reworked the public reads: Q25 trimming with fastp, MiXCR clone assembly, productive beta chains retained. Under each unique CDR3 protein, matching rows form one entry showing the most common genes and DNA. These V and J calls rely on TCRdb rather than the paper's analysis. In all, the sample holds about 15,000 distinct CDR3 sequences, and approximately 71% of those were seen once. Roughly 49% of the sample belongs to the ten largest clones.

Recombination connected TRBV20-1 to TRBJ2-5, with 8 bases in between that match TRBD1. The sequenced sample was brain tumor tissue. The source is a male donor with glioblastoma. The sequence in DNA is TGCAGTGCTTTTCAGGGGGCTCAAGAGACCCAGTACTTC. This sequence encodes CSAFQGAQETQYF.